This T cell receptor (beta chain) was identified in a study of CD8+ T cells in alopecia areata (dated by TCRdb to the late 2010s). As for the study more broadly: Treated patients were enrolled in an open-label pilot trial of oral tofacitinib at 5 to 10 mg twice daily for moderate-to-severe alopecia areata. RNA was obtained with the PAXgene miRNA kit for fixed scalp, the miRNeasy kit for PBMCs, and the RNeasy kit for mouse skin. Patients on tofacitinib were biopsied at baseline and after 4 and 24 weeks of treatment, and several of the patients also had a later scalp biopsy. Human TCRbeta sequencing covered scalp tissue and sorted CD4+ and CD8+ peripheral blood T cells from patchy and totalis/universalis alopecia areata patients and healthy controls. Scalp clonality was compared among normal scalp (n=4), patchy alopecia areata scalp (n=8), and alopecia totalis/universalis scalp (n=8). The SALT score, which quantifies the percentage of affected scalp surface area, was used to measure disease severity in treated patients. The study used high-throughput TCRbeta sequencing to examine T cell clonal expansion in alopecia areata, in both the C3H/HeJ mouse model and human patients. Amplification of TCRbeta CDR3 regions was done by immunoSEQ multiplex PCR using 35 Vbeta forward primers and 13 Jbeta reverse primers. Tofacitinib was given for 6 to 18 months, followed by 6 months of follow-up off drug to assess delayed response and recurrence.

The library came from the immunoSEQ multiplex PCR assay. For TCR sequencing, RNA was extracted from every sample and reverse transcribed into cDNA to serve as template. First-strand cDNA was synthesized using SuperScript III with a 2:1 mix of oligo-dT and random hexamers. A synthetic immune receptor repertoire was used to assess amplification bias, and residual bias was removed computationally. As for the authors' bioinformatics: After raw reads were preprocessed to remove errors, the CDR3 was defined following IMGT conventions as running from the conserved cysteine to phenylalanine. Clonality was calculated as 1 minus Shannon entropy normalized by log2 of the number of productive unique TCRs. Scalp TCRbeta sequences were cross-referenced with sorted blood CD4 and CD8 repertoires so that the CD4 or CD8 identity of scalp clones could be inferred. TCRdb stores this immuneACCESS table with in-frame sequences only. Part of the clones is absent; in the studies checked, under half of the shortfall reflects unresolved V genes, and no reason is known for the rest. The V and J calls and clone size come from that table; D and trimming were worked out from the DNA. This sample lists 100,000 to 150,000 clones; around 60% were detected once. Under 7.5% of the sample belongs to the ten largest clones.

The CDR3 contains 13 residues, cysteine and phenylalanine counted. Only the CDR3 DNA stays, 39 bases, in frame from base 1. V lost 6 bases and J lost 6 bases, and the count of bases not matched to a germline gene is 5. The CDR1 and CDR2 encoded by the germline V gene are ENHRY and SYGVKD. This specimen's time point label, per the study, means: around 29 days on oral tofacitinib. The sample's treatment or condition label is to be understood as: oral pan-JAK inhibitor, 5-10 mg twice daily. From alopecia areata patients, peripheral blood was collected along with lesional scalp punch biopsies. PBMCs were isolated by density centrifugation and stained for CD3, CD4 and CD8, and CD4+ and CD8+ T cells were sorted on a FACSAria. The full study reports these points: Unlike mouse skin, which is dominated by gammadelta T cells, normal human skin has resident alphabeta T cells that are also sequenced, and this complicates analysis of the scalp TCR repertoire. TCR sequences shared between patients were less clear than in mice, possibly partly because of HLA diversity in the patient population. Many expanded lesional clones persisted in scalp and blood during tofacitinib treatment, which may partly explain relapse after stopping treatment. The treated cohort was small, with a single nonresponder, so links between baseline CD8+ expansion and response need larger studies. With tofacitinib, both scalp clonality and the number of expanded CD8+ clones among the top 100 scalp clones went down significantly. Compared with normal scalp, lesional scalp had higher clonality and more expanded CD8+ clones, particularly in alopecia totalis/universalis, a pattern that suggests antigenic drive.

Turning to this clone: What this receptor recognizes is not known. Base-call qualities are not available, and no considerably larger clone is one nucleotide away.

Sample: CD4+ T cells sorted from blood, taken at week 4, from a patient treated with tofacitinib. This clonotype was sampled from a human donor with alopecia areata. The sequence is built from TRBV10-3 and TRBJ1-2; TRBD1 aligns with 9 central bases. The CDR3 reads CAIRRDRVDGYTF. The DNA sequence follows: TGTGCCATCAGGCGGGACAGGGTGGATGGCTACACCTTC.